Following are 12 T cell receptor beta chains from one sample sequenced in a study of blood T cell repertoires in COVID-19. The data were produced by immunoSEQ multiplex PCR, yet TCRdb's version contains in-frame clones alone and is incomplete. The data hold just under 250,000 clones, with 80% to 90% observed a single time. Sequenced: PBMCs or T cells enriched from blood (not recorded which). The receptors derive from a woman younger than 45 who had recovered from COVID-19.

The chain has TRBV11-2 and TRBJ2-7; 11 bases match TRBD2. Germline V lookup: CDR1 SGHAT, CDR2 FQNNGV. V was clipped by 5 bases and J by 2 bases; unmatched bases: 5. The CDR3 consists of 15 residues. The CDR3 nucleotides are TGTGCCAGCAGCCCCGGGACTAGCGGAGCCTACGAGCAGTACTTC. Residues: CASSPGTSGAYEQYF.

The rearrangement joins TRBV4-1 to TRBJ2-7, with 14 bases aligning to TRBD2. CDR1 is MGHRA and CDR2 is YSYEKL in the germline V gene. The trim removed 5 bases at V and 4 bases at J, leaving 13 bases unmatched. The CDR3 is 18 amino acids. The CDR3 region is CASSAGLAGEWVEYEQYF. CDR3 DNA: TGCGCCAGCAGCGCGGGACTAGCGGGAGAGTGGGTCGAGTACGAGCAGTACTTC.

The chain has TRBV9 and TRBJ1-2, with 7 bases identical to TRBD1. The germline V gene has CDR1 SGDLS and CDR2 YYNGEE. The CDR3 contains 17 residues. V shed 0 bases, J shed 2 bases, and the junction held 10 bases outside the gene matches. In DNA form, the CDR3 reads TGTGCCAGCAGCGTAGGATGGGACAGAATTTCCAACTATGGCTACACCTTC. Translating gives CASSVGWDRISNYGYTF. Together with reference TRBV9 and TRBJ1-2, the CDR3 gives the full variable domain: DSGVTQTPKHLITATGQRVTLRCSPRSGDLSVYWYQQSLDQGLQFLIQYYNGEERAKGNILERFSAQQFPDLHSELNLSSLELGDSALYFCASSVGWDRISNYGYTFGSGTRLTVV.

The chain recombines TRBV30 with TRBJ1-2; a weak D match, TRBD1 (5 bases). This CDR3 contains 13 residues. Trimming took 3 bases from V and 6 from J, leaving 14 bases between them. Germline CDR1 reads GTSNPN; CDR2 reads SVGIG (reference sequence). This chain's CDR3 is CAWSAQGYNGYTF. The CDR3 coding sequence is TGTGCCTGGAGCGCCCAGGGTTATAATGGCTACACCTTC.

This clone was picked up a small number of times. This chain connects TRBV7-2 to TRBJ1-2; TRBD1 agrees at 7 bases. The junction had 7 bases not matched to a gene; V was cut back by 1 base and J by 2 bases. This CDR3 has 16 residues. CDR1 and CDR2 (germline): SGHTA, FQGNSA. The CDR3 loop is CASSLGPGTANYGYTF. In DNA form, the CDR3 reads TGTGCCAGCAGCTTAGGCCCAGGGACAGCGAACTATGGCTACACCTTC.

This chain uses TRBV27 with TRBJ2-7, with 12 bases matching TRBD2. The germline CDR1 and CDR2 sequences are MNHEY and SMNVEV (reference sequence). The CDR3 is 15 amino acids. J was trimmed by 3 bases and V by 8 bases; bases with no gene match: 8. CDR3 nucleotide sequence: TGTGCCAGCTCCTATAGGACTAGCGGGGACTACGAGCAGTACTTC. It encodes CASSYRTSGDYEQYF.

CDR3 protein: CASSSRQGANQPQHF. In DNA, the CDR3 is TGTGCCAGTAGTTCTCGACAGGGGGCGAATCAGCCCCAGCATTTT. The chain couples TRBV19 to TRBJ1-5; 10 bases are shared with TRBD1. The length of the CDR3 is 15 residues. Unmatched junction bases numbered 5, after V lost 5 bases and J lost 4 bases. Germline CDR1 reads LNHDA; CDR2 reads SQIVND (reference sequence).

This clone has a handful of counts. J is TRBJ1-3 and V is TRBV4-3; TRBD1 matches 7 bases. V lost 4 bases to trimming and J lost 4 bases; unmatched junction nucleotides: 7. The germline V gene has CDR1 LGHNA and CDR2 YSLEER. The CDR3 is made up of 15 amino acids. The CDR3 DNA is TGCGCCAGCAGCCGATACAGGGGCGTAGGAAACACCATATATTTT. It codes for CASSRYRGVGNTIYF.

The chain recombines TRBV10-3 with TRBJ2-1, with 8 bases fitting TRBD2. V shed 3 bases and J 1 base; nucleotides not matched to a gene: 5. Germline loops: CDR1 ENHRY, CDR2 SYGVKD. This CDR3 comprises 16 residues. The DNA for the CDR3 is TGTGCCATCAGTGACTCCAGCGGGAGTTCCTACAATGAGCAGTTCTTC. As protein: CAISDSSGSSYNEQFF.

The chain is built from TRBV9 and TRBJ2-3, with D unclear. Germline V CDR1 and CDR2: SGDLS, YYNGEE. V lost 4 bases, J lost 6 bases, and 9 bases lay in between. The CDR3 is 12 residues long. The CDR3 sequence is CASSSAGDTQYF. The CDR3 coding sequence is TGTGCCAGCAGCTCCGCCGGGGATACGCAGTATTTT.

This chain links TRBV7-9 with TRBJ1-5; D is undetermined. Germline V gene lookup returns CDR1 SEHNR and CDR2 FQNEAQ (reference sequence). V was cut by 10 bases and J by 0 bases, with 13 bases left in between. The CDR3 is 14 amino acids. In DNA form, the CDR3 reads TGTGCCATTCAGGCTGGTAATAGCAATCAGCCCCAGCATTTT. Its translation is CAIQAGNSNQPQHF.

The chain employs TRBV7-9 and TRBJ2-1; D is possibly TRBD2 (6 bases). Trimming pared 4 bases from V and 4 bases from J, leaving 11 bases between. CDR1 is SEHNR, CDR2 FQNEAQ, per germline (reference sequence). This CDR3 spans 14 amino acids. The CDR3 is CASSSGTEYNEQFF. The CDR3 nucleotides read TGTGCCAGCAGCTCCGGGACTGAATACAATGAGCAGTTCTTC.